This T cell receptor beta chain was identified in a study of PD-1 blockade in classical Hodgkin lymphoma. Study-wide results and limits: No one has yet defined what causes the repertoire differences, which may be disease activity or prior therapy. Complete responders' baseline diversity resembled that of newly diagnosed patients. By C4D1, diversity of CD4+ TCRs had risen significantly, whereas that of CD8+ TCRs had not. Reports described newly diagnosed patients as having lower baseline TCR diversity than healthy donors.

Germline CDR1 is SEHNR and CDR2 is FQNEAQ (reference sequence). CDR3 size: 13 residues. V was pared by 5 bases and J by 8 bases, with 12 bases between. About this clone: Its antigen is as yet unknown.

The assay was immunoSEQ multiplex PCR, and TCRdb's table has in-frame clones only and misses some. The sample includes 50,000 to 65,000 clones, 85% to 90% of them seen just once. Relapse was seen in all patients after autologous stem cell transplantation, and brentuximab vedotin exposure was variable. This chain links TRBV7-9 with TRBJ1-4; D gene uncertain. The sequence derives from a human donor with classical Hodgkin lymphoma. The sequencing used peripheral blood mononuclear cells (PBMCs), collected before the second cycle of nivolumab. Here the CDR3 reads CASSPTVGEKLFF. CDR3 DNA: TGTGCCAGCAGCCCAACAGTCGGGGAAAAACTGTTTTTT. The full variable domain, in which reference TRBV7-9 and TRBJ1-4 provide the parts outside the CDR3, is DTGVSQNPRHKITKRGQNVTFRCDPISEHNRLYWYRQTLGQGPEFLTYFQNEAQLEKSRLLSDRFSAERPKGSFSTLEIQRTEQGDSAMYLCASSPTVGEKLFFGSGTQLSVL.